Below, 6 T cell receptor beta chains from the same sample are listed, as sequenced in a study of cytomegalovirus exposure and HLA in healthy donors. The PCR used 60 Vbeta and 13 Jbeta primers. Sequencing was performed with immunoSEQ multiplex PCR; in TCRdb, only in-frame clones are kept and a portion is missing. The sample lists about 160,000 clones; around 84% were seen once. The sample comprised PBMCs. The receptors shown here come from a boy aged 2 to 10 in good health and CMV-seronegative.

The DNA of the CDR3 is TGTGCCAGCAGCCTAGGACAGGGGGATGAAAAACTGTTTTTT. Translating gives CASSLGQGDEKLFF. This sequence joins TRBV5-5 and TRBJ1-4; TRBD1 matches 10 bases. V shed 4 bases and J 6 bases; nucleotides not matched to a gene: 3. Germline CDR1 SGHKS, CDR2 YYEKEE (reference sequence). This CDR3 region has 14 residues. The full variable domain, completed using reference TRBV5-5 and TRBJ1-4, is DAGVTQSPTHLIKTRGQQVTLRCSPISGHKSVSWYQQVLGQGPQFIFQYYEKEERGRGNFPDRFSARQFPNYSSELNVNALLLGDSALYLCASSLGQGDEKLFFGSGTQLSVL.

The V and J genes are TRBV5-6 and TRBJ2-1; D may be TRBD2 (6 bases). The germline gives CDR1 SGHDT, CDR2 YYEEEE. Trimming stripped 0 bases from V and 3 bases from J, with 13 bases between. There are 16 residues in the CDR3. CDR3 bases: TGTGCCAGCAGCTTGGCCGACCGGGAGTACTACAATGAGCAGTTCTTC. Encoded protein: CASSLADREYYNEQFF.

The rearrangement joins TRBV6-1 to TRBJ2-7; 7 nucleotides line up with TRBD1. V lost 2 bases, J lost 5 bases, and 6 bases stayed unmatched. Germline V gene lookup returns CDR1 MNHNS and CDR2 SASEGT. The CDR3 loop spans 14 amino acids. The CDR3 spells CASSEQGEGDEQYF. The CDR3 DNA is TGTGCCAGCAGTGAACAGGGGGAAGGGGACGAGCAGTACTTC.

This clone was detected only a few times. The V gene is TRBV7-3, the J gene TRBJ2-2, with a weak D call TRBD2 (6 bases). From germline, CDR1 is SGHTA and CDR2 FQGTGA. The V and J ends lost 3 bases and 3 bases respectively, with 11 bases between them. The CDR3 contains 15 residues. The CDR3 DNA reads TGTGCCAGCAGCTTTCGACTAGGGGACACCGGGGAGCTGTTTTTT. It translates to CASSFRLGDTGELFF.

The V call is TRBV13, the J call TRBJ2-1; 13 nucleotides line up with TRBD2. V was clipped by 4 bases and J by 6 bases; unmatched bases: 3. The germline V gene encodes CDR1 PRHDT and CDR2 FYEKMQ (reference sequence). The CDR3 length is 15 residues. The CDR3 protein is CASSSGLAGSNEQFF. Written as DNA, the CDR3 is TGTGCCAGCAGCTCGGGACTAGCGGGGTCCAATGAGCAGTTCTTC.

This clone has more than one count but fewer than ten. V gene TRBV27 combines with J gene TRBJ1-5, with 9 bases that match TRBD1. Germline CDR1 and CDR2: MNHEY and SMNVEV (reference sequence). After removal of 0 bases from V and 4 bases from J, the junction contained 4 bases not matched to a gene. The CDR3 totals 16 residues. The CDR3 loop reads CASSLSRTGANQPQHF. The CDR3 nucleotides read TGTGCCAGCAGTTTATCTCGGACAGGGGCTAATCAGCCCCAGCATTTT.